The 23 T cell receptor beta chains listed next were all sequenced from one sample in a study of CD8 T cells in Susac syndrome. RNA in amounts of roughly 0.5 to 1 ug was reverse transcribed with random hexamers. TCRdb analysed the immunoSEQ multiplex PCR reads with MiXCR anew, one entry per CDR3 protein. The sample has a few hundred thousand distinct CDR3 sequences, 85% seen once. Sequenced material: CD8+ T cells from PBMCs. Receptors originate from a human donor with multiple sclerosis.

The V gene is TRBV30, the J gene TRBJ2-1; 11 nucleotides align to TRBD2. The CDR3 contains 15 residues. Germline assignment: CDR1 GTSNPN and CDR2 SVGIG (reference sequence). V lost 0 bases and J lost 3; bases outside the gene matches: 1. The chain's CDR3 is CAWSVGTSGYNEQFF. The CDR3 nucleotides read TGTGCCTGGAGTGTGGGGACTAGCGGCTACAATGAGCAGTTCTTC.

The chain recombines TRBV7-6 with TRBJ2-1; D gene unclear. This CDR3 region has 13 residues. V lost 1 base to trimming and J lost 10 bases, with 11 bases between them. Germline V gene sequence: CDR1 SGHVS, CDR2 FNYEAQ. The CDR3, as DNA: TGTGCCAGCAGCTTAGAAGCTATAGGCGAGCAGTTCTTC. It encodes CASSLEAIGEQFF.

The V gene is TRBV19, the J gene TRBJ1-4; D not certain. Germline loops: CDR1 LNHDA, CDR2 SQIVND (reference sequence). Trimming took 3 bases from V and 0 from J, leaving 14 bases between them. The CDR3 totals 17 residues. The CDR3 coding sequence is TGTGCCAGTAGTATGCCAGGATGGGCATCAACTAATGAAAAACTGTTTTTT. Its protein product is CASSMPGWASTNEKLFF. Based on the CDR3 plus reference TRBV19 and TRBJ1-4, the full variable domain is DGGITQSPKYLFRKEGQNVTLSCEQNLNHDAMYWYRQDPGQGLRLIYYSQIVNDFQKGDIAEGYSVSREKKESFPLTVTSAQKNPTAFYLCASSMPGWASTNEKLFFGSGTQLSVL.

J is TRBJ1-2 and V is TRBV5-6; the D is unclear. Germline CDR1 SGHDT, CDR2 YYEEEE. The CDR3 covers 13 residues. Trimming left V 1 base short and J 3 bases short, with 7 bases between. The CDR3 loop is CASSLKGDYGYTF. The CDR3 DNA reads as TGTGCCAGCAGCTTGAAGGGAGACTATGGCTACACCTTC.

The CDR3 is CASSQEARDASEAFF. In nucleotides, the CDR3 is TGCGCCAGCAGCCAAGAAGCAAGGGACGCTAGTGAAGCTTTCTTT. The chain links TRBV4-1 to TRBJ1-1; possibly TRBD1 for D (5 bases). Trimming left V 0 bases short and J 7 bases short, with 15 bases between. CDR1 is MGHRA, CDR2 YSYEKL, per germline. This CDR3 has 15 amino acids.

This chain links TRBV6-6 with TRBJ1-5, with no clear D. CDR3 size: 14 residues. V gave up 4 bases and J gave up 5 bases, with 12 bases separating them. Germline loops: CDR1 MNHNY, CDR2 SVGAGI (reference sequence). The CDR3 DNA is TGTGCCAGCAGTTTTACCGTCAAGGATCAGCCCCAGCATTTT. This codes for CASSFTVKDQPQHF.

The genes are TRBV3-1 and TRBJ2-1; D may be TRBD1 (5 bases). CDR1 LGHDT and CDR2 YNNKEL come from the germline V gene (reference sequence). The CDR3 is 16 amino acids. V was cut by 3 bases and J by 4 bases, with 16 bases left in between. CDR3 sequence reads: CASSQDTEVDYNEQFF. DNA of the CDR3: TGTGCCAGCAGCCAGGACACAGAAGTCGATTACAATGAGCAGTTCTTC.

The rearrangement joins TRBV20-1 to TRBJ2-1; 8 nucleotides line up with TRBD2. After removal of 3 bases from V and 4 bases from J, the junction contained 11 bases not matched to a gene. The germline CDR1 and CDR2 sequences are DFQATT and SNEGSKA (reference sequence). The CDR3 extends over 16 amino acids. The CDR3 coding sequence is TGCAGTGCTAGTCGTTATCGAGCGGGGGCGTACAATGAGCAGTTCTTC. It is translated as CSASRYRAGAYNEQFF.

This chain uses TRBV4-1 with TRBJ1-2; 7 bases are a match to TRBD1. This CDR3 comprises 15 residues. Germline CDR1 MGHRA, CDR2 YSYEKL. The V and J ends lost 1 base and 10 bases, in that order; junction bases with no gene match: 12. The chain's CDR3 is CASSQVSGTALPYTF. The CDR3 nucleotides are TGCGCCAGCAGCCAAGTATCCGGGACAGCACTCCCCTACACCTTC.

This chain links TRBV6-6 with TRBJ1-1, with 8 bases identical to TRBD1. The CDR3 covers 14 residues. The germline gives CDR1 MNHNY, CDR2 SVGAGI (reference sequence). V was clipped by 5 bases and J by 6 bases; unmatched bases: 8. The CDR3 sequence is CASSNPGTGAEAFF. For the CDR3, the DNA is TGTGCCAGCAGTAATCCGGGGACAGGAGCTGAAGCTTTCTTT.

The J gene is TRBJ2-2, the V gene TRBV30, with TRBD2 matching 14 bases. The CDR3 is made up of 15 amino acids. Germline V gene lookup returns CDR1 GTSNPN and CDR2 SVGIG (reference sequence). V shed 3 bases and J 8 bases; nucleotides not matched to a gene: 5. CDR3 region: CAWRGLAGVEGELFF. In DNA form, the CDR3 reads TGTGCCTGGAGGGGACTAGCGGGAGTCGAAGGGGAGCTGTTTTTT.

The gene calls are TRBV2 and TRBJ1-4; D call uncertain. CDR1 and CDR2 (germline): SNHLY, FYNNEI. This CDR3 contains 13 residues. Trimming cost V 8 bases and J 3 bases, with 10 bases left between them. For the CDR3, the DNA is TGTGCCAGCGGGAGGAAGGCTAATGAAAAACTGTTTTTT. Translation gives CASGRKANEKLFF.

CDR3 nucleotides: TGTGCCAGCAGTTTATCGATGGACCTACAGGGAAAACCTCGGGAGCAGTTCTTC. Translated, it gives CASSLSMDLQGKPREQFF. The genes are TRBV27 and TRBJ2-1; possibly TRBD1 for D (6 bases). Per the germline V gene, CDR1 is MNHEY and CDR2 is SMNVEV (reference sequence). This CDR3 region has 18 residues. Trimming took off 0 bases at V and 10 bases at J, with 25 bases between the two ends.

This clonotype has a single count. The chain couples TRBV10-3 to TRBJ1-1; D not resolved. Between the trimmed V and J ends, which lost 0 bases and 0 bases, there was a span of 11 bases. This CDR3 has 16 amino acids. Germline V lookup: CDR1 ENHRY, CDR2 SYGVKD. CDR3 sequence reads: CAISESKRAMNTEAFF. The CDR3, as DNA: TGTGCCATCAGTGAGTCGAAAAGGGCGATGAACACTGAAGCTTTCTTT.

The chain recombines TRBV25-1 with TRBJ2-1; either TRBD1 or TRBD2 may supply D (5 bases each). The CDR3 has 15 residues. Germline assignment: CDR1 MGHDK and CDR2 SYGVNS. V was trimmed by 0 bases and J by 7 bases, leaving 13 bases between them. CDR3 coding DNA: TGTGCCAGCAGTGAATATTTCCAGGGCGGGAATGAGCAGTTCTTC. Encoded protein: CASSEYFQGGNEQFF.

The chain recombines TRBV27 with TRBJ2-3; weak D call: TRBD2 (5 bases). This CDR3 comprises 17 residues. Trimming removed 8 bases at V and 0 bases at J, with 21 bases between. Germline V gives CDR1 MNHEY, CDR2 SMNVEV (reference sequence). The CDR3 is CASSPVVPAESTDTQYF. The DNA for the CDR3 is TGTGCCAGCTCACCCGTGGTGCCAGCGGAGAGCACAGATACGCAGTATTTT.

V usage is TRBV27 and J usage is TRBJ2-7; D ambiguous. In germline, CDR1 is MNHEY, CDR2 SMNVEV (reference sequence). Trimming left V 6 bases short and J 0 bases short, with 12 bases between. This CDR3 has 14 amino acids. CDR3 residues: CASSYSRSSYEQYF. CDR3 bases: TGTGCCAGCAGCTATTCCAGGAGCTCCTACGAGCAGTACTTC.

CDR3 sequence (DNA): TGTGCCAGCAGTGCCGCAAATTTTTGGAACACTGAAGCTTTCTTT. Residues: CASSAANFWNTEAFF. The chain is built from TRBV6-1 and TRBJ1-1; D is unresolved. Germline V gene lookup returns CDR1 MNHNS and CDR2 SASEGT. This CDR3 comprises 15 residues. Trimming pared 4 bases from V and 1 base from J, leaving 13 bases between.

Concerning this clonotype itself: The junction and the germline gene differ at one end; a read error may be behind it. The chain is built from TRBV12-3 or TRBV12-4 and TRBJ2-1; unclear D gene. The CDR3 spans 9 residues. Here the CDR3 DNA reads TGTGCCAGCAGTTGGCCCTGGGTCTTC. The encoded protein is CASSWPWVF.

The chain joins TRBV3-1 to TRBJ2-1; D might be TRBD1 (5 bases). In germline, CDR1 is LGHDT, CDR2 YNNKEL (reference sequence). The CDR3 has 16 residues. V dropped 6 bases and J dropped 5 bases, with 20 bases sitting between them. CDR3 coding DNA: TGTGCCAGCAGTCGATTCTCTGACAGCCCCGACAATGAGCAGTTCTTC. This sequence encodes CASSRFSDSPDNEQFF.

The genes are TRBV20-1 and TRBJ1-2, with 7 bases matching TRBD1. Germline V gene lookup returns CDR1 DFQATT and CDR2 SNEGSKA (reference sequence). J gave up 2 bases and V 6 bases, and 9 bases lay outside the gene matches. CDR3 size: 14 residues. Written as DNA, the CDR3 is TGCAGTGCCGATGAGACAGGGCGCAACTATGGCTACACCTTC. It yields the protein CSADETGRNYGYTF.

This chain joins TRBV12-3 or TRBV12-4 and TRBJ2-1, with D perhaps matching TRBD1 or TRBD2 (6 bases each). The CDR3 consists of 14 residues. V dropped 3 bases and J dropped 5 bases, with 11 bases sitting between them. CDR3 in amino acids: CASSFGGPNNEQFF. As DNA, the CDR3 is TGTGCCAGCAGTTTCGGGGGCCCTAACAATGAGCAGTTCTTC.

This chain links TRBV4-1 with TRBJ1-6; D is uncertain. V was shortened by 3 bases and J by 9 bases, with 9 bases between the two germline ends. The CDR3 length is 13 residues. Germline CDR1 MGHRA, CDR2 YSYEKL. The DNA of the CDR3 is TGCGCCAGCAGCCACTTTGGAGCTTCACCCCTCCACTTT. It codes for CASSHFGASPLHF.